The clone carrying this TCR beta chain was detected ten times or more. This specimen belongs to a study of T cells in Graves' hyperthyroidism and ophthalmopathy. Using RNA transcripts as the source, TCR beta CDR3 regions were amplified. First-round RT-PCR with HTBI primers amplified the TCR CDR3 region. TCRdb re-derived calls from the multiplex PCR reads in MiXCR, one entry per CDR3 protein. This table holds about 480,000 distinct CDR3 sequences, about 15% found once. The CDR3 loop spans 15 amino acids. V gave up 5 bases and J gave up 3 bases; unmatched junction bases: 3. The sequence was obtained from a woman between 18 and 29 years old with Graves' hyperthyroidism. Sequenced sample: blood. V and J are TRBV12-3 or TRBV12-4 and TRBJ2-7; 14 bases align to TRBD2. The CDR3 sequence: CASSETSGRVYEQYF. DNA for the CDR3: TGTGCCAGCAGTGAGACTAGCGGGAGGGTCTACGAGCAGTACTTC.